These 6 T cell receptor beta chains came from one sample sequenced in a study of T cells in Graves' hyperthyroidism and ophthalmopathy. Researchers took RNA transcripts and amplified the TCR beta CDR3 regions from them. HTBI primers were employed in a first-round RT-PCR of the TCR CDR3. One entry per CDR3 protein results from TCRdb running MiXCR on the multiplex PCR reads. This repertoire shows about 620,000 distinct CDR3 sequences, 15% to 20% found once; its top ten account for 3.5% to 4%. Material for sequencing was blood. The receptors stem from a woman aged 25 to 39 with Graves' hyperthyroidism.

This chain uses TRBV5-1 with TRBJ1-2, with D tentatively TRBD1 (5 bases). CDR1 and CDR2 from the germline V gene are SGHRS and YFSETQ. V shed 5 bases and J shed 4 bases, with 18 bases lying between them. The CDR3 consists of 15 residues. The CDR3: CASSPSTGIAYGYTF. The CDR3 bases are TGCGCCAGCAGTCCTTCAACAGGAATCGCCTATGGCTACACCTTC.

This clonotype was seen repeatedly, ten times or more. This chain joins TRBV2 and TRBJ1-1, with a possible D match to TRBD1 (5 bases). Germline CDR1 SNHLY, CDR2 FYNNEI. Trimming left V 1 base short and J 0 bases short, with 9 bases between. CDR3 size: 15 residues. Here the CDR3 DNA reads TGTGCCAGCAGTGAAGACGGAGGGGTGAACACTGAAGCTTTCTTT. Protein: CASSEDGGVNTEAFF.

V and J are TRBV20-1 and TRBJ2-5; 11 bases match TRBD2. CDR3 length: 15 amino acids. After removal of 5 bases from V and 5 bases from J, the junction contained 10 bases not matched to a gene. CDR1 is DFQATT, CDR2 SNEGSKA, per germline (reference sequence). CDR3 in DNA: TGCAGTGCTCCTCAGACTAGCGGGATTGGGGAGACCCAGTACTTC. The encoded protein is CSAPQTSGIGETQYF.

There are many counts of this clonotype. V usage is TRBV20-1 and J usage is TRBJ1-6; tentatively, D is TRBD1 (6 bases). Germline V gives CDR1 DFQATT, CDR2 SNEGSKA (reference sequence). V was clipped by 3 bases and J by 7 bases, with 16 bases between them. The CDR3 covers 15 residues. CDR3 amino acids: CSARPLRGDNSPLHF. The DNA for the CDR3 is TGCAGTGCTAGGCCCCTCAGGGGAGACAATTCACCCCTCCACTTT.

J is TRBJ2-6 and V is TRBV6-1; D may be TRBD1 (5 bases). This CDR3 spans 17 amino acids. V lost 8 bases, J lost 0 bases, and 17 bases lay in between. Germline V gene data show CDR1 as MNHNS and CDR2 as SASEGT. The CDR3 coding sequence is TGTGCCAGCCGCTCTAGACAGTTTTCCTCTGGGGCCAACGTCCTGACTTTC. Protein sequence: CASRSRQFSSGANVLTF.

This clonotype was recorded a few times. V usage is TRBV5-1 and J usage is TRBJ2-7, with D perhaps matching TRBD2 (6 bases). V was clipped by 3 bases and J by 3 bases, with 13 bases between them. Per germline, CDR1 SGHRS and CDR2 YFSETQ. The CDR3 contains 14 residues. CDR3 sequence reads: CASSSASDSYEQYF. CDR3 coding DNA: TGCGCCAGCAGCTCAGCTAGCGATAGCTACGAGCAGTACTTC. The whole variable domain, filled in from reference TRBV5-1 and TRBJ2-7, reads KAGVTQTPRYLIKTRGQQVTLSCSPISGHRSVSWYQQTPGQGLQFLFEYFSETQRNKGNFPGRFSGRQFSNSRSEMNVSTLELGDSALYLCASSSASDSYEQYFGPGTRLTVT.